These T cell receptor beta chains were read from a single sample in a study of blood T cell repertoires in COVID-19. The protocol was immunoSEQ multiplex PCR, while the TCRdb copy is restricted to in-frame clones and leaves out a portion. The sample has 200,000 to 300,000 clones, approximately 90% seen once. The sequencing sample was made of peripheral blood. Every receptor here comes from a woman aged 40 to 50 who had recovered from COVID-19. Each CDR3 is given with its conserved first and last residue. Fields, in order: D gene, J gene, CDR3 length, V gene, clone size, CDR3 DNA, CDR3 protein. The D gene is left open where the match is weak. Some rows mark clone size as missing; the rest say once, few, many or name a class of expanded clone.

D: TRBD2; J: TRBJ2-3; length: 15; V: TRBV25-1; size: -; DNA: TGTGCCAGCAGTACCCTAGCGGGAGTGGCAGATACGCAGTATTTT; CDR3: CASSTLAGVADTQYF
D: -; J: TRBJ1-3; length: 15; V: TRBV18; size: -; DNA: TGTGCCAGCTCACCACCCGCGAGGCCTGGAAACACCATATATTTT; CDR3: CASSPPARPGNTIYF
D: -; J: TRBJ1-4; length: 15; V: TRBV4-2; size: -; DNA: TGTGCCAGCAGCCCAATTCTCGGGCGGGATGAAAAACTGTTTTTT; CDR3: CASSPILGRDEKLFF
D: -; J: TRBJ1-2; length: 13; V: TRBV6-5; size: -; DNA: TGTGCCAGCACCACGGACTCCCGGAGTGGCTACACCTTC; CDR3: CASTTDSRSGYTF
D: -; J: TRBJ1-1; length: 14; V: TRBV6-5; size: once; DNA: TGTGCCAGCAGTTACTCGAGGAGGGACACTGAAGCTTTCTTT; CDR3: CASSYSRRDTEAFF
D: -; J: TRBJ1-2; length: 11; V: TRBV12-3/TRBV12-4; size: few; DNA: TGTGCCAGCAGCCGTGGTAGAAGCTACACCTTC; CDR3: CASSRGRSYTF
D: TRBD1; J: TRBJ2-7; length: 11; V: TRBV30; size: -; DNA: TGTGCCTGGAGTGTAGGGGACAGAGAGTACTTC; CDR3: CAWSVGDREYF
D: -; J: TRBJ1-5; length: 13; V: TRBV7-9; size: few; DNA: TGTGCCAGCAGCTCCGCCGGTAATCAGCCCCAGCATTTT; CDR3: CASSSAGNQPQHF
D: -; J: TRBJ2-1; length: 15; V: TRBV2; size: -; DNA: TGTGCCAGCAGTGAAGTGGCGGGCCGCCTTGGGGAGCAGTTCTTC; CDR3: CASSEVAGRLGEQFF
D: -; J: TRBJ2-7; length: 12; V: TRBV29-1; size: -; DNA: TGCAGCGTTGCCGGCAGCGGGTACGAGCAGTACTTC; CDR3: CSVAGSGYEQYF
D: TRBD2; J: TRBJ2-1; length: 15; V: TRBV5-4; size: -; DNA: TGTGCCAGCAGCCCGGGACTAGCTAGGGACAATGAGCAGTTCTTC; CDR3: CASSPGLARDNEQFF
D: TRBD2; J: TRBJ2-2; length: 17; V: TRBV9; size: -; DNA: TGTGCCAGCAGCCCCCCGGGGCTAGCGGGACTTCCCGGGGAGCTGTTTTTT; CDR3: CASSPPGLAGLPGELFF
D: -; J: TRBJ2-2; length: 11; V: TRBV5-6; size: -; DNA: TGTGCCAGCCAGGACACCGGGGAGCTGTTTTTT; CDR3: CASQDTGELFF
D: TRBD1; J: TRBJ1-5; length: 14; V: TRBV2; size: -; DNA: TGTGCCAGCAGGGCGTGGGACAGGGATGGGCCCCAGCATTTT; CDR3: CASRAWDRDGPQHF
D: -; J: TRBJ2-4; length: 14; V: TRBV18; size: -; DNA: TGTGCCAGCTCAATTGCTCTAGGCAAAAACATTCAGTACTTC; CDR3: CASSIALGKNIQYF
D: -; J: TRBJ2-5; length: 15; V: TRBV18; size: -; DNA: TGTGCCAGCTCACCACAGCGGGCTAGCCAAGAGACCCAGTACTTC; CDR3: CASSPQRASQETQYF
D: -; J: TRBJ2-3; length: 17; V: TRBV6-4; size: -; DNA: TGTGCCAGCAGTGACCCCCGGCGGGACTCCCGCACAGATACGCAGTATTTT; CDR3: CASSDPRRDSRTDTQYF